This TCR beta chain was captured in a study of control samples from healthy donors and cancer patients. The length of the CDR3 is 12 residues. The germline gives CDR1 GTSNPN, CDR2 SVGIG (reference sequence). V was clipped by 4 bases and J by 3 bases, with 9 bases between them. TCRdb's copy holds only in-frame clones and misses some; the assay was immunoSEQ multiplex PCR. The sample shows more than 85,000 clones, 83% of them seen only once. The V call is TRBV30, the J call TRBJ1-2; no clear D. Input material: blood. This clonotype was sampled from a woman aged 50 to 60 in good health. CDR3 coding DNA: TGTGCCTGGAACGGACTTTACTATGGCTACACCTTC. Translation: CAWNGLYYGYTF.